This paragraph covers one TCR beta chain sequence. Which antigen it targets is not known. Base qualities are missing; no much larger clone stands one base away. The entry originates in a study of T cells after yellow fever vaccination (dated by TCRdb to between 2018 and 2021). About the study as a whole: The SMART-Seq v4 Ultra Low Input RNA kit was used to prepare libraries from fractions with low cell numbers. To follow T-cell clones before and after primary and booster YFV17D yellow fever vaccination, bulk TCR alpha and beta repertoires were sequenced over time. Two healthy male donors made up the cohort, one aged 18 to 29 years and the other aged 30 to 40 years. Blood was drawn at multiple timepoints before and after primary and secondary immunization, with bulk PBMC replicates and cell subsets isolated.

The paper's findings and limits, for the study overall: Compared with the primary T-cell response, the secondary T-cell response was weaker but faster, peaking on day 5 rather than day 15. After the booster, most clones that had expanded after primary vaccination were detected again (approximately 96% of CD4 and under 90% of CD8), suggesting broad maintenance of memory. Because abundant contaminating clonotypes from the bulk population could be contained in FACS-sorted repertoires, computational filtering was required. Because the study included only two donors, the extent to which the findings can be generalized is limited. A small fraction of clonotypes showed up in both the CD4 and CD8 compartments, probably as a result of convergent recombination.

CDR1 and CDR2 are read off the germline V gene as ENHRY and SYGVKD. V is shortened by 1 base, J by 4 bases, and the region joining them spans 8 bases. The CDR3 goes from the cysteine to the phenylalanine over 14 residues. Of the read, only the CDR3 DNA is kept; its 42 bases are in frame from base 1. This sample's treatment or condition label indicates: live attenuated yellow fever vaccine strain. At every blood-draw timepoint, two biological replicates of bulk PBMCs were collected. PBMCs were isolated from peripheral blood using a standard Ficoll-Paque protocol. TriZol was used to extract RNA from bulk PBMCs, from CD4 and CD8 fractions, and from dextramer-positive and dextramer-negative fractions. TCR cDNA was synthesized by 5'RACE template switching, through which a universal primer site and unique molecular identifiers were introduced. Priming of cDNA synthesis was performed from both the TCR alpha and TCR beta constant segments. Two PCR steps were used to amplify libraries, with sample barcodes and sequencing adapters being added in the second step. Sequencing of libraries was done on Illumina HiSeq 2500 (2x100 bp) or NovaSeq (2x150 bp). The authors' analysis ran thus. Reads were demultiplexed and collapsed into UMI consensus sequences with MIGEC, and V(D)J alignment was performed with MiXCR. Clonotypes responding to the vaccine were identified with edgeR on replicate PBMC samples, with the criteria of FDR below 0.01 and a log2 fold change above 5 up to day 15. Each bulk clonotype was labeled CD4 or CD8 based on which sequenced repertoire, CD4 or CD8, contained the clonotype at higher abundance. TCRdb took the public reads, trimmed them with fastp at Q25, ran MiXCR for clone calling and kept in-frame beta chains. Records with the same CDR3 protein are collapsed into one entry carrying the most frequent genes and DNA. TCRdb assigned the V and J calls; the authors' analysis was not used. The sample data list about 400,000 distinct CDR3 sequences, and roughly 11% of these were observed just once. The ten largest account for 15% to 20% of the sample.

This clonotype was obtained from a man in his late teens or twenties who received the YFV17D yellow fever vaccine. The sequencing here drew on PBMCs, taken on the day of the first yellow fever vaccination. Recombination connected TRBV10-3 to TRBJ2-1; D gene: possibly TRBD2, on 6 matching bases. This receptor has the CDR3 CAISELAGYNEQFF. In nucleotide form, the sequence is TGTGCCATCAGTGAGTTGGCGGGATACAATGAGCAGTTCTTC.